The T cell receptor (beta chain) described here comes from a study of shared clonotypes between healthy human individuals. Worth noting for this clone: Its antigen is currently unknown.

Assay: immunoSEQ multiplex PCR; the TCRdb copy retains only in-frame clones and omits some. This table holds hundreds of thousands of clones, about 96% found once. The naive CD8 fraction comprised CD45RO-negative cells positively selected for CCR7 and excluded terminally differentiated effector memory CD45RA+ cells. All donors were Caucasian adults living in Nashville, Tennessee. Germline V gene data show CDR1 as SGHNT and CDR2 as YENEEA. J gave up 6 bases and V 1 base, and 10 bases lay outside the gene matches. This CDR3 has 18 amino acids. Study-level points and caveats: Some clonotypes were shared by all four sorted-subset donors, while others were not shared. The non-shared ones had lower generation probabilities than the shared ones. Blood was the sole source, and tissue repertoires probably differ.

V usage is TRBV11-3 and J usage is TRBJ2-2, with 11 bases fitting TRBD2. This TCR derives from a woman aged 25 to 45 in good health. The sample consisted of naive CD8+ T cells sorted from blood. The CDR3, as DNA: TGTGCCAGCAGCTTAGGGGCTAGCGGGAGGCGGAGGTCCGGGGAGCTGTTTTTT. Translation: CASSLGASGRRRSGELFF.